This entry is about one T cell receptor beta chain. Antigen specificity is unknown. TCRdb's copy holds only in-frame clones and misses some; the assay was immunoSEQ multiplex PCR. Among 15,000 to 20,000 clones listed, around 76% were seen once. Germline loops: CDR1 LGHNT, CDR2 FRNRAP. There are 13 residues in the CDR3. V lost 3 bases, J lost 10 bases, and 5 bases stayed unmatched. These data originate in a study of vaccination effects on CD4 cells after COVID-19. Using viral peptide pools, the ViraFEST assay grew out antigen-specific CD4+ T cells prior to sequencing. Culture proceeded for nine to ten days, and CD4+ T cells were then isolated. According to PCR results, the person was infected with SARS-CoV-2 between March and December 2020. Study-wide results and limits: Marked clonal contraction was seen in infection- and vaccine-induced clones late after vaccination.

The chain links TRBV12-5 to TRBJ2-1, with 8 nucleotides matching TRBD2. The sample was CD4+ T cells from PBMCs cultured with SARS-CoV-2 spike peptides, taken before COVID-19 vaccination. The sequence was obtained from a human donor who had a prior SARS-CoV-2 infection. CDR3: CASGLIAGIEQFF. The DNA for the CDR3 is TGTGCTAGTGGTTTAATAGCGGGAATCGAGCAGTTCTTC.